This is a list of T cell receptor beta chains from one sample in a study of OX40 agonist ivuxolimab in advanced cancers. Only in-frame clones appear in the TCRdb table, and some are missing; sequencing was by immunoSEQ multiplex PCR. Among tens of thousands of clones listed, 75% to 90% were seen once. The starting material was CD4+ or CD8+ T cells sorted from blood, obtained in a trial of the OX40 agonist ivuxolimab. These receptors were collected from an adult with an advanced solid tumor such as melanoma, head and neck, liver or kidney cancer. Each CDR3 is given with its conserved first and last residue. The order of the fields is D gene, clone size, V gene, J gene, CDR3 protein, CDR3 DNA. A D gene is named only where the DNA matches it firmly. The size entry is marked missing in some rows and otherwise reads once, few, many or a size class.

>TRBD1|-|TRBV5-8|TRBJ1-4
CASSLGQGNNEKLFF
TGTGCCAGCAGCTTGGGACAGGGAAATAATGAAAAACTGTTTTTT
>TRBD2|-|TRBV27|TRBJ2-1
CASSLTSGTYNEQFF
TGTGCCAGCAGTTTGACTAGCGGAACCTACAATGAGCAGTTCTTC
>-|-|TRBV29-1|TRBJ2-7
CSVEDPRGYEQYF
TGCAGCGTTGAAGATCCCAGGGGCTACGAGCAGTACTTC
>TRBD1|-|TRBV19|TRBJ1-5
CASAQGLEPQHF
TGTGCCAGTGCACAGGGGCTGGAGCCCCAGCATTTT
>TRBD2|-|TRBV28|TRBJ2-3
CASSWGGSTDTQYF
TGTGCCAGCAGTTGGGGGGGTAGCACAGATACGCAGTATTTT
>TRBD1|once|TRBV2|TRBJ2-7
CASSDPTGTGYEQYF
TGTGCCAGCAGCGACCCCACCGGGACAGGGTACGAGCAGTACTTC
>TRBD1|-|TRBV2|TRBJ1-1
CASKGTGVGGAFF
TGTGCCAGCAAAGGGACAGGGGTAGGAGGAGCTTTCTTT
>TRBD1|-|TRBV11-2|TRBJ2-7
CASSPSDRGFYEQYF
TGTGCCAGCAGCCCCTCGGACAGGGGGTTCTACGAGCAGTACTTC
>TRBD1|-|TRBV2|TRBJ1-2
CATLTGGFGYTF
TGTGCCACCCTGACAGGGGGCTTTGGCTACACCTTC
>-|-|TRBV6-1|TRBJ2-1
CATVWAETYNEQFF
TGTGCCACGGTTTGGGCAGAAACATACAATGAGCAGTTCTTC
>TRBD1|-|TRBV10-3|TRBJ2-3
CAISGGTGGTDTQYF
TGTGCCATCAGTGGGGGGACAGGGGGCACAGATACGCAGTATTTT
>-|-|TRBV27|TRBJ1-1
CASTARGTPEAFF
TGTGCCAGCACCGCGAGAGGGACCCCTGAAGCTTTCTTT
>TRBD1|-|TRBV19|TRBJ2-7
CASSTDRAYEQYF
TGTGCCAGTAGTACGGACAGGGCCTACGAGCAGTACTTC
>-|-|TRBV28|TRBJ1-2
CASSLIREQVGYTF
TGTGCCAGCAGTTTGATTCGGGAACAGGTTGGCTACACCTTC
>TRBD2|-|TRBV14|TRBJ2-2
CASSQEAGALTGELFF
TGTGCCAGCAGCCAAGAAGCGGGGGCCCTCACCGGGGAGCTGTTTTTT
>-|-|TRBV7-8|TRBJ1-2
CASSSQGPGAGGYTF
TGTGCCAGCAGCTCCCAAGGCCCAGGGGCGGGGGGCTACACCTTC
>-|-|TRBV27|TRBJ1-1
CASTGGAAEAFF
TGTGCCAGCACTGGGGGGGCCGCTGAAGCTTTCTTT
>TRBD1|-|TRBV5-4|TRBJ2-1
CASSVEGARGYNNEQFF
TGTGCCAGCAGCGTAGAAGGGGCCAGGGGGTATAACAATGAGCAGTTCTTC
>TRBD1|-|TRBV6-6|TRBJ2-1
CASSYQGVVYNEQFF
TGTGCCAGCAGTTACCAGGGGGTAGTCTACAATGAGCAGTTCTTC
>TRBD1|-|TRBV27|TRBJ2-5
CASSRGQGMETQYF
TGTGCCAGCAGCCGTGGACAGGGAATGGAGACCCAGTACTTC
>-|medium-sized|TRBV29-1|TRBJ1-1
CSVYQNTEAFF
TGCAGCGTTTACCAGAACACTGAAGCTTTCTTT
>TRBD2|-|TRBV29-1|TRBJ2-1
CSVRAGGGLEQFF
TGCAGCGTGCGGGCGGGAGGGGGGCTTGAGCAGTTCTTC
>-|-|TRBV7-9|TRBJ1-2
CASSRSRDGYTF
TGTGCCAGCAGCCGGAGCAGGGACGGCTACACCTTC
>-|few|TRBV20-1|TRBJ2-5
CSANQETQYF
TGCAGTGCTAACCAAGAGACCCAGTACTTC
>-|-|TRBV27|TRBJ2-1
CASSGISSYNEQFF
TGTGCCAGCAGTGGGATCAGCTCCTACAATGAGCAGTTCTTC
>-|once|TRBV4-1|TRBJ1-2
CASSQPGSYYGYTF
TGCGCCAGCAGCCAACCTGGGAGCTACTATGGCTACACCTTC
>-|-|TRBV7-8|TRBJ2-5
CASSPLGGLQETQYF
TGTGCCAGCAGCCCCCTCGGGGGGCTCCAAGAGACCCAGTACTTC
>-|-|TRBV6-5|TRBJ1-5
CAISESRRDQPQHF
TGTGCCATCAGTGAGTCGAGGCGGGATCAGCCCCAGCATTTT
>-|-|TRBV30|TRBJ2-1
CAWSPTDGEQFF
TGTGCCTGGAGTCCCACGGACGGCGAGCAGTTCTTC
>-|few|TRBV9|TRBJ2-7
CASSVGGTGVIREQYF
TGTGCCAGCAGCGTAGGAGGGACCGGGGTGATTCGGGAGCAGTACTTC
>TRBD1|-|TRBV28|TRBJ2-7
CASSYPGQGIYEQYF
TGTGCCAGCAGTTACCCAGGACAGGGGATTTACGAGCAGTACTTC
>-|-|TRBV19|TRBJ2-1
CASSIFGYRNEQFF
TGTGCCAGTAGTATTTTCGGCTATCGCAATGAGCAGTTCTTC
>-|-|TRBV5-1|TRBJ2-1
CASQYRTDYNEQFF
TGCGCCAGCCAGTACCGGACAGACTACAATGAGCAGTTCTTC
>-|-|TRBV19|TRBJ2-1
CASSVAGHNEQFF
TGTGCCAGTTCAGTCGCGGGTCACAATGAGCAGTTCTTC
>-|once|TRBV25-1|TRBJ2-7
CASSEFYEQYF
TGTGCCAGCAGTGAATTCTACGAGCAGTACTTC
>-|-|TRBV7-8|TRBJ2-7
CASSQRHPYEQYF
TGTGCCAGCAGCCAAAGACACCCCTACGAGCAGTACTTC